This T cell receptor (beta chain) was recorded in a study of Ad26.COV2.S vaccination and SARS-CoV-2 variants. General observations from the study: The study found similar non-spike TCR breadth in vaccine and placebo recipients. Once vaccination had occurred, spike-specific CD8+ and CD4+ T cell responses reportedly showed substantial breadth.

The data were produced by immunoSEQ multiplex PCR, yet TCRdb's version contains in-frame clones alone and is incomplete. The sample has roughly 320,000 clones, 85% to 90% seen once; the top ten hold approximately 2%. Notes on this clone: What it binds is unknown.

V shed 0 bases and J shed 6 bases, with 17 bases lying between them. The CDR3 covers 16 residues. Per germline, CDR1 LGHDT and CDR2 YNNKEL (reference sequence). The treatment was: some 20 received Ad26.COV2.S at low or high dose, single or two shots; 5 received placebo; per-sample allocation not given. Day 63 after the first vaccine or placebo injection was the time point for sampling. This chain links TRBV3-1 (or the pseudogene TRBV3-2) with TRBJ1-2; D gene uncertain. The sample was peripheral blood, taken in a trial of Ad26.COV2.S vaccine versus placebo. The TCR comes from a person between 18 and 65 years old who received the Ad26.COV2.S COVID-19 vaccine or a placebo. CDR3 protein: CASSQDRRPFTDGYTF. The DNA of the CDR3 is TGTGCCAGCAGCCAAGATAGGCGGCCATTTACGGATGGCTACACCTTC.